This T cell receptor beta chain was captured by sequencing in a study of molecular identifiers for immune sequencing clone quantification (dated by TCRdb to the late 2010s). Regarding the study in general: In a replicate experiment, RNA from around 20,000 or 100,000 naive CD8 T cells was split into five aliquots, four of which were sequenced. The study was a methods study using CD8 T cells to benchmark molecular-identifier clustering-based TCR repertoire sequencing (MIDCIRS) and TCR RNA copy counting. Beyond this particular receptor, the publication reports: The naive libraries included spiked-in Jurkat TCR RNA (10 copies' worth), and this Jurkat TCR RNA is not part of the donor repertoire. The sizes of highly expanded clones could end up underestimated when identical TCR molecules share a barcode. Spiked-in Jurkat TCR RNA equal to a single cell's worth was reported to be detectable even within 1,100,000 naive CD8 T cells. Without barcode sub-clustering, chimeric consensus sequences inflated TCR diversity; chimeras reached as high as 47%. Clones above 20 RNA copies held over 98% of molecules in CMV-specific effector cells but under 1% in naive cells. Modeling gave about 3.3 recovered TCR RNA copies per cell versus around 10 by digital PCR, implying approximately 32% capture efficiency.

There are a few counts of this clonotype. It lacks a known antigen. One base away there is no much larger clone; base qualities are not given. The method behind the library was PCR. These reads were obtained on a NextSeq 500. Bulk TCR libraries were generated as previously described, with the TCR primers listed in Table S5 used. Total RNA was purified with the Qiagen AllPrep DNA/RNA kit. Reads from multiple sequencing runs of the same library were pooled before analysis. In the paper's pipeline: Reads were retained only if an exact TCR constant sequence was present, and the retained reads were trimmed to 150 nt and grouped according to their 12-nt molecular barcodes. Within each barcode group, reads were sub-clustered at a 15% Levenshtein threshold, and quality-weighted consensus sequences were built per RNA molecule. Non-functional sequences were discarded, and so were lower-count sequences lying one edit away from another sequence. On the basis of fitting two negative binomial distributions, barcode sub-clusters with fewer than 20% of the maximum read count were discarded. TCRdb handled the public reads itself, with Q25 trimming in fastp and clone calling in MiXCR, and kept productive beta chains. Duplicate CDR3 protein sequences are folded into a single record with the most common DNA and genes. The V and J calls were determined by TCRdb, not by the authors. In all, the sample holds nearly 650,000 distinct CDR3 sequences, and 25% of those were seen once. The ten largest clones add up to about 0.73% of the sample.

Per the germline V gene (reference sequence), LNHDA is the CDR1 and SQIVND is the CDR2. The CDR3, from cysteine to phenylalanine, totals 15 residues. The entry retains the CDR3 DNA only, 45 bases that are in frame from base 1. Trimming costs V 3 bases and J 1 base, and their ends lie 13 bases apart. Libraries of naive CD8 T cells were generated from roughly 20,000 to 1,000,000 sorted cells, with 10%, 30% or 50% of the purified RNA used. Naive CD8 T cells, defined as CD8+CD4-CCR7+CD45RA+, were FACS-sorted into RLT Plus buffer on a BD FACSAria II. To test detection sensitivity, Jurkat RNA equal to fewer than 13 TCR copies was added to samples of about 19,000-1,100,000 naive CD8 T cells. CD8 T cells were enriched using RosetteSep CD8+ T Cell Enrichment Cocktail and Ficoll-Paque, and the enriched cells then underwent ACK red cell lysis.

The rearrangement combines TRBV19 with TRBJ2-7; the D call is possibly TRBD1 or TRBD2, each sharing 5 bases. The clonotype originates from a human donor in good health. Some libraries in this study had Jurkat cell RNA spiked in. The source material was naive CD8+ T cells from blood, with Jurkat cell RNA spiked in. This sample's cell subset or site label indicates: FACS-sorted CD8+CD4-CCR7+CD45RA+ naive T cells. The CDR3 is CASSIGRDGSYEQYF. Here is the DNA: TGTGCCAGTAGTATCGGCCGGGACGGGTCCTACGAGCAGTACTTC.